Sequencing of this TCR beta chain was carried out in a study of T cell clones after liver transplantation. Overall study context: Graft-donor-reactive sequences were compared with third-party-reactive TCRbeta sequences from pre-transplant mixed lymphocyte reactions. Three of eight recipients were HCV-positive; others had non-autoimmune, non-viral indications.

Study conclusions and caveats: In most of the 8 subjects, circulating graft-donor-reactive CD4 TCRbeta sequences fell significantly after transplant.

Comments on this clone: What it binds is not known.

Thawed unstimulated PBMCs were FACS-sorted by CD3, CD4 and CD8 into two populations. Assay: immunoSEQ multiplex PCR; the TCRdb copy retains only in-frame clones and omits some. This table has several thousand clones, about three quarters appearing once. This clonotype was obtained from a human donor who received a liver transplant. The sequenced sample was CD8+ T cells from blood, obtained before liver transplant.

CDR3 DNA sequence: TGTGCCAGCAGTGGAGAAAAACTGTTTTTT. Its translation: CASSGEKLFF. The chain recombines TRBV2 with TRBJ1-4; D unclear. Germline-derived CDR1 and CDR2 are SNHLY and FYNNEI. The CDR3 loop spans 10 amino acids. Trimming left V 4 bases short and J 8 bases short, with 2 bases between.